This entry features one T cell receptor beta chain sequence. The antigen remains unidentified. The source of the sample is a study of blood T cells in healthy people across ages. Trimming cost V 7 bases and J 12 bases; bases outside gene matches: 12. The CDR3 runs to 14 residues. CDR1 and CDR2 (germline): MNHEY, SVGEGT. The study's findings and limits: Long-lived and aged donors differed, with more naive CD4+ cells and higher diversity in the long-lived. Changes in expanded clonotypes were possibly confounded, as the CMV status of donors was unknown.

For the second PCR, which ran for roughly 7 to 11 cycles, a sample-barcoded 5' primer and a J-beta primer mix were used. Each sample provided no less than 2.5 million CDR3-containing paired-end reads. TCRdb re-called the 5' RACE reads with MiXCR, one entry per CDR3 protein. The profile shows approximately 810,000 distinct CDR3 sequences, 36% of them singletons. Sequenced material: blood. This TCR was sampled from a man between 18 and 29 years old in good health. The chain employs TRBV6-2 or TRBV6-3 and TRBJ2-1; 10 nucleotides align to TRBD1. The CDR3 coding sequence is TGTGCCAGCAATATACCGGGACAGGGGAAAGGGCAGTTCTTC. Translated, it gives CASNIPGQGKGQFF.